A single sample is the source of the 14 T cell receptor beta chains below, sequenced in a study of blood T cell repertoires in COVID-19. Sequenced by immunoSEQ multiplex PCR; TCRdb stores in-frame clones only, minus some. The data hold more than 60,000 clones, with approximately 84% observed a single time. The sequenced sample consisted of peripheral blood. The receptors stem from a man aged 55 to 69 with active or convalescent COVID-19.

The chain uses TRBV9 and TRBJ1-2; 7 bases match TRBD1. CDR1 and CDR2 (germline): SGDLS, YYNGEE. Trimming removed 0 bases from V and 4 bases from J; junction bases left unmatched: 3. The CDR3 contains 14 residues. Here the CDR3 DNA reads TGTGCCAGCAGCGTAGGAGACAGGGCCTATGGCTACACCTTC. This sequence encodes CASSVGDRAYGYTF.

The CDR3 region has the DNA TGTGCCAGCAGCGTAGAGCCCAGGGGACAGGGGGCAGGCTATGGCTACACCTTC. Its translation is CASSVEPRGQGAGYGYTF. V gene TRBV9 combines with J gene TRBJ1-2; 12 bases agree with TRBD1. Germline V CDR1 and CDR2: SGDLS, YYNGEE. The CDR3 sequence is 18 residues long. V lost 0 bases, J lost 4 bases, and 10 bases stayed unmatched.

The V and J genes are TRBV6-4 and TRBJ2-7; 7 bases match TRBD1. Losses at the gene ends were 2 bases for V and 1 base for J; bases not matched to a gene: 8. The CDR3 has 16 amino acids. The V gene's germline CDR1 is MRHNA and CDR2 SNTAGT. CDR3 protein: CASSDEGALVSYEQYF. CDR3 nucleotide sequence: TGTGCCAGCAGTGACGAGGGGGCCCTCGTTTCCTACGAGCAGTACTTC.

The CDR3 region has the DNA TGTGCCAGTAGCCCCGACAGGGGGCACCGCGGTATCGGCTACACCTTC. Amino acid sequence: CASSPDRGHRGIGYTF. The gene calls are TRBV19 and TRBJ1-2; TRBD1 matches 10 bases. CDR3 length: 16 amino acids. V lost 6 bases, J lost 8 bases, and 15 bases stayed unmatched. Germline V gene lookup returns CDR1 LNHDA and CDR2 SQIVND (reference sequence). The full variable domain, rest sourced from reference TRBV19 and TRBJ1-2, is DGGITQSPKYLFRKEGQNVTLSCEQNLNHDAMYWYRQDPGQGLRLIYYSQIVNDFQKGDIAEGYSVSREKKESFPLTVTSAQKNPTAFYLCASSPDRGHRGIGYTFGSGTRLTVV.

The CDR3 DNA reads as TGTGCCAGCAGCCACGAAACAGGTCTCAATCAGCCCCAGCATTTT. Translating it yields CASSHETGLNQPQHF. V usage is TRBV3-1 (or the pseudogene TRBV3-2) and J usage is TRBJ1-5, with TRBD1 as a possible D gene (5 bases). The CDR3 spans 15 residues. The V end lost 3 bases, the J end lost 3 bases, and 12 bases lay between the germline ends. The germline gives CDR1 LGHDT, CDR2 YNNKEL (reference sequence).

The rearrangement joins TRBV30 to TRBJ2-2; 11 bases line up with TRBD1. V shed 4 bases, J shed 0 bases, and the junction held 7 bases outside the gene matches. From germline, CDR1 is GTSNPN and CDR2 SVGIG (reference sequence). The CDR3 covers 17 residues. CDR3 region: CAWNEWTGGANTGELFF. The DNA of the CDR3 is TGTGCCTGGAACGAGTGGACAGGGGGCGCGAACACCGGGGAGCTGTTTTTT.

Worth noting for this clone: Sequence at one end of the junction differs from germline and may be a read error. J is TRBJ2-3 and V is TRBV7-7; 9 positions match TRBD1. The CDR3 extends over 15 amino acids. Germline V gene lookup returns CDR1 SSHAT and CDR2 FNYEAQ (reference sequence). CDR3 in amino acids: CASSRTGAVTDTQYF. The CDR3 nucleotides are TGTGCTAGCAGCCGGACAGGGGCCGTAACAGATACGCAGTATTTT.

The rearrangement links TRBV11-2 to TRBJ1-4; 10 nucleotides line up with TRBD1. Germline CDR1 SGHAT, CDR2 FQNNGV. The J segment lost 8 bases and the V segment lost 4 bases, leaving 4 bases of the junction unmatched. CDR3 length: 14 residues. CDR3 sequence reads: CASSWDRGGEKLFF. CDR3 in DNA: TGTGCCAGCAGCTGGGACAGGGGAGGGGAAAAACTGTTTTTT.

This clone has just a few counts. V gene TRBV5-1 combines with J gene TRBJ2-1; 8 nucleotides align to TRBD1. The trim removed 4 bases at V and 6 bases at J, leaving 9 bases unmatched. Germline V gives CDR1 SGHRS, CDR2 YFSETQ. The CDR3 length is 15 residues. As DNA, the CDR3 is TGCGCCAGCAGCCAAGGACAGGGAAGTCTCAATGAGCAGTTCTTC. It specifies CASSQGQGSLNEQFF.

CDR3 sequence reads: CASRGTGERGYTF. In DNA, the CDR3 is TGTGCCAGCAGGGGGACAGGGGAACGGGGCTACACCTTC. This chain uses TRBV6-5 with TRBJ1-2; 10 nucleotides align to TRBD1. The V gene end was trimmed by 6 bases and the J gene end by 8 bases; junction bases not matched to a gene: 6. Germline CDR1 reads MNHEY; CDR2 reads SVGAGI. The CDR3 loop spans 13 amino acids.

The V and J genes are TRBV19 and TRBJ1-5, with 9 nucleotides matching TRBD1. This CDR3 comprises 16 residues. CDR1 is LNHDA and CDR2 is SQIVND in the germline V gene (reference sequence). J lost 0 bases, V lost 6 bases, and 6 bases had no gene match. CDR3 nucleotide sequence: TGTGCCAGTAGCGGACAGGGGATTAATAGCAATCAGCCCCAGCATTTT. Translation gives CASSGQGINSNQPQHF.

This rearrangement joins TRBV6-5 to TRBJ1-4; D gene uncertain. The CDR3 contains 16 residues. The germline gives CDR1 MNHEY, CDR2 SVGAGI. The ends were cut back, 2 bases at V and 4 bases at J, with 14 bases in the middle. CDR3 nucleotides: TGTGCCAGCAGTTACCATGGAGGGCGGAATAATGAAAAACTGTTTTTT. Translated: CASSYHGGRNNEKLFF.

This chain joins TRBV5-4 and TRBJ2-1, with TRBD2 identical over 9 bases. The CDR3 totals 15 residues. Germline loops: CDR1 SGHNT, CDR2 YYREEE (reference sequence). V trimming: 0 bases; J trimming: 12 bases; junction bases outside the gene matches: 10. The CDR3 nucleotides read TGTGCCAGCAGCTTGGAGGTGGCGGGGGGGCAGGCGCAGTTCTTC. Protein sequence: CASSLEVAGGQAQFF. The full variable domain, with the rest looked up from reference TRBV5-4 and TRBJ2-1, is ETGVTQSPTHLIKTRGQQVTLRCSSQSGHNTVSWYQQALGQGPQFIFQYYREEENGRGNFPPRFSGLQFPNYSSELNVNALELDDSALYLCASSLEVAGGQAQFFGPGTRLTVL.

For the CDR3, the DNA is TGTGCCAGCAGACCGGGGGGGCTAGCGGGTGAAGAGACCCAGTACTTC. It is translated as CASRPGGLAGEETQYF. This rearrangement joins TRBV28 to TRBJ2-5, with 8 nucleotides matching TRBD2. CDR3 length: 16 residues. Germline trimming cut 6 bases from V and 3 bases from J; bases unmatched to any gene: 12. Germline V CDR1 and CDR2: MDHEN, SYDVKM.